This T cell receptor beta chain comes out of a study of blood T cell repertoires in COVID-19. About the study: Whether acute or convalescent, the COVID-19 samples came from the United States, Italy and Spain. T cells, B-cell-depleted T cells, or PBMCs supplied cDNA or gDNA.

The CDR3 length is 14 residues. Trimming left V 8 bases short and J 6 bases short, with 20 bases between. Germline assignment: CDR1 LGHDT and CDR2 YNNKEL (reference sequence). In the authors' methods: Amplified reference gene primers provided the basis for estimating nucleated cell counts. The method was immunoSEQ multiplex PCR; TCRdb's version includes in-frame clones alone and lacks a portion of them. V, J and clone size are taken as reported in that table, and D and trimming were inferred from the DNA itself. The sample consists of 150,000 to 200,000 clones, about three quarters of them appearing once.

The TCR originated in a woman between 70 and 85 years old with acute or convalescent COVID-19. Sequences were obtained from peripheral blood. The rearrangement uses TRBV3-1 (or the pseudogene TRBV3-2) and TRBJ2-7; a weak D match, TRBD2 (6 bases). The CDR3 region is CASRTGTSSGEQYF. As DNA, the CDR3 is TGTGCCAGCCGTACCGGGACTTCTTCCGGCGAGCAGTACTTC.